Below are 23 T cell receptor beta chains sequenced from a single sample in a study of beta chain features in type 1 diabetes. Study-level findings and limits: Across all four CD4+ subsets, people with type 1 diabetes showed modestly shorter TCRB CDR3s.

What was sequenced were expressed TCRB transcripts, since all of the isolated RNA had been reverse transcribed. TCRdb's copy holds only in-frame clones and misses some; the assay was immunoSEQ multiplex PCR. The sample has approximately 250,000 clones, 16% seen once. These receptors have no identified antigens. The source material was naive CD4+ T cells from blood. The receptors originated from a man aged 30-40 years with type 1 diabetes.

With respect to this clone: The same CDR3 also results from other DNA sequences found in this sample. The chain recombines TRBV18 with TRBJ1-2, with D possibly TRBD1 on 6 matching bases. The CDR3 extends over 13 amino acids. CDR1 and CDR2 from the germline V gene are KGHSH and LQKENI. The V end was cut by 3 bases, the J end by 1 base, with 6 bases between. The CDR3: CASSPDSNYGYTF. The CDR3 nucleotides are TGTGCCAGCTCACCGGACAGTAACTATGGCTACACCTTC.

The chain has TRBV29-1 and TRBJ2-1; D call uncertain. Looked up from germline, CDR1 is SQVTM and CDR2 is ANQGSEA. The CDR3 loop spans 14 amino acids. Trimming cost V 1 base and J 5 bases, with 12 bases left between them. The CDR3 DNA is TGCAGCGTTGAAGGGATCCAGGTGCACAATGAGCAGTTCTTC. Its translation: CSVEGIQVHNEQFF.

This clone was detected only a few times. The chain employs TRBV7-2 and TRBJ1-1; maybe TRBD1 (6 bases). V was clipped by 5 bases and J by 3 bases, with 16 bases between them. This CDR3 region has 15 residues. CDR1 is SGHTA, CDR2 FQGNSA, per germline. The CDR3 is CASSRDTGWDTEAFF. CDR3 nucleotide sequence: TGTGCCAGCAGCAGGGACACTGGGTGGGACACTGAAGCTTTCTTT.

The genes are TRBV19 and TRBJ2-4; D not resolved. This CDR3 has 12 amino acids. Per germline, CDR1 LNHDA and CDR2 SQIVND (reference sequence). V was clipped by 3 bases and J by 9 bases, with 9 bases between them. The DNA for the CDR3 is TGTGCCAGTAGTATGGTTGAGAGCATTCAGTACTTC. Protein product: CASSMVESIQYF. The full variable domain, its missing parts supplied by reference TRBV19 and TRBJ2-4, is DGGITQSPKYLFRKEGQNVTLSCEQNLNHDAMYWYRQDPGQGLRLIYYSQIVNDFQKGDIAEGYSVSREKKESFPLTVTSAQKNPTAFYLCASSMVESIQYFGAGTRLSVL.

This clone was picked up a small number of times. V is TRBV13 and J is TRBJ2-7, with 9 bases identical to TRBD2. With V trimmed by 9 bases and J by 4 bases, 10 bases remained unmatched. The germline V gene encodes CDR1 PRHDT and CDR2 FYEKMQ (reference sequence). There are 14 residues in the CDR3. The CDR3 DNA follows: TGTGCCAGTGAGGACGCGGGAGGGGGTTACGAGCAGTACTTC. Its translation: CASEDAGGGYEQYF.

This clone was observed a few times. The gene calls are TRBV30 and TRBJ2-7, with a weak D call TRBD1 (5 bases). Germline CDR1 GTSNPN, CDR2 SVGIG (reference sequence). V shed 2 bases and J shed 7 bases, with 15 bases lying between them. This CDR3 spans 13 amino acids. Here the CDR3 DNA reads TGTGCCTGGAGTTCCGGACAAGTTCAAGAGCAGTACTTC. Encoded protein: CAWSSGQVQEQYF.

This clone was counted a few times. Other nucleotide sequences in the sample specify the same CDR3. This rearrangement joins TRBV5-1 to TRBJ2-3; 7 bases agree with TRBD1. Germline V gene sequence: CDR1 SGHRS, CDR2 YFSETQ. The CDR3 length is 15 residues. The V segment lost 0 bases and the J segment 1 base; nucleotides outside the gene matches: 2. CDR3 bases: TGCGCCAGCAGCTTGGGGACAGGTGGCACAGATACGCAGTATTTT. Protein sequence: CASSLGTGGTDTQYF.

This chain connects TRBV19 to TRBJ2-5; 8 bases align to TRBD1. This CDR3 has 15 amino acids. Per the germline V gene, CDR1 is LNHDA and CDR2 is SQIVND (reference sequence). The junction had 8 bases not matched to a gene; V was cut back by 3 bases and J by 5 bases. CDR3 protein: CASSMPGGYSETQYF. The CDR3 nucleotides read TGTGCCAGTAGTATGCCAGGGGGCTATTCGGAGACCCAGTACTTC.

The chain uses TRBV7-2 and TRBJ2-7; the D gene is possibly TRBD1 (5 bases). The CDR3 runs 14 residues. V shed 1 base and J shed 5 bases, with 12 bases lying between them. The germline V gene has CDR1 SGHTA and CDR2 FQGNSA. CDR3 loop: CASSLESGRDEQYF. The CDR3 region has the DNA TGTGCCAGCAGCTTAGAATCAGGGCGCGACGAGCAGTACTTC. Combining the CDR3 with reference TRBV7-2 and TRBJ2-7 gives the whole variable domain GAGVSQSPSNKVTEKGKDVELRCDPISGHTALYWYRQSLGQGLEFLIYFQGNSAPDKSGLPSDRFSAERTGGSVSTLTIQRTQQEDSAVYLCASSLESGRDEQYFGPGTRLTVT.

The V and J genes are TRBV4-2 and TRBJ2-2, with 9 bases identical to TRBD2. The CDR3 is made up of 17 amino acids. V shed 1 base, J shed 6 bases, and the junction held 9 bases outside the gene matches. CDR1 is LGHNA and CDR2 is YNFKEQ in the germline V gene. CDR3 sequence: CASSQVGAGGIAGELFF. CDR3 DNA sequence: TGTGCCAGCAGCCAAGTGGGCGCGGGAGGGATTGCCGGGGAGCTGTTTTTT.

This clone was seen more than once but under ten times. The rearrangement links TRBV30 to TRBJ2-3; a possible D gene is TRBD1 (5 bases). CDR1 is GTSNPN and CDR2 is SVGIG in the germline V gene (reference sequence). V dropped 5 bases and J dropped 1 base, with 16 bases sitting between them. The CDR3 extends over 15 amino acids. CDR3 region: CAWGPRASGTDTQYF. In DNA, the CDR3 is TGTGCCTGGGGTCCCAGGGCTTCGGGCACAGATACGCAGTATTTT.

V gene TRBV30 combines with J gene TRBJ1-2; a weak D match, TRBD1 (5 bases). The CDR3 is 13 amino acids. Between the trimmed V and J ends, which lost 1 base and 7 bases, there was a span of 13 bases. CDR1 is GTSNPN, CDR2 SVGIG, per germline (reference sequence). The chain's CDR3 is CAWSGGTFPGYTF. DNA for the CDR3: TGTGCCTGGAGTGGGGGGACCTTTCCTGGCTACACCTTC.

The J gene is TRBJ1-5, the V gene TRBV30, with D perhaps matching TRBD1 (5 bases). V gave up 1 base and J gave up 9 bases, with 25 bases separating them. Germline V lookup: CDR1 GTSNPN, CDR2 SVGIG (reference sequence). The CDR3 is 17 amino acids. The CDR3 reads CAWSARIGTLNGGPQHF. For the CDR3, the DNA is TGTGCCTGGAGTGCTCGTATTGGGACCCTAAATGGTGGGCCCCAGCATTTT.

This clone was counted a few times. The rearrangement joins TRBV27 to TRBJ2-1; 8 bases fit TRBD2. The CDR3 sequence is 18 residues long. Germline CDR1 and CDR2: MNHEY and SMNVEV (reference sequence). V gave up 2 bases and J gave up 5 bases; unmatched junction bases: 14. In nucleotides, the CDR3 is TGTGCCAGCAGTTTACAGCTACAAGGGACTAGTTCACACAATGAGCAGTTCTTC. Translated: CASSLQLQGTSSHNEQFF.

V gene TRBV7-3 combines with J gene TRBJ1-1; D is unclear. There are 16 residues in the CDR3. Germline V gene sequence: CDR1 SGHTA, CDR2 FQGTGA. V dropped 5 bases and J dropped 1 base, with 17 bases sitting between them. CDR3: CASSPAQAGSNTEAFF. CDR3 DNA sequence: TGTGCCAGCAGCCCCGCTCAAGCAGGATCGAACACTGAAGCTTTCTTT.

V is TRBV27 and J is TRBJ2-4; D unresolved. Trimming cost V 5 bases and J 0 bases, with 14 bases left between them. Germline V lookup: CDR1 MNHEY, CDR2 SMNVEV (reference sequence). The CDR3 is 16 residues long. CDR3 amino acids: CASSPAPGVAKNIQYF. For the CDR3, the DNA is TGTGCCAGCAGTCCCGCCCCAGGAGTAGCCAAAAACATTCAGTACTTC.

A single count supports this clone. The chain uses TRBV5-4 and TRBJ2-7; the match to TRBD1 covers 9 bases. The germline V gene encodes CDR1 SGHNT and CDR2 YYREEE (reference sequence). J gave up 1 base and V 4 bases, and 6 bases lay outside the gene matches. The CDR3 runs 15 residues. In DNA, the CDR3 is TGTGCCAGCAGCGTACAGGGGGCATTGTCCTACGAGCAGTACTTC. It is translated as CASSVQGALSYEQYF. Filled out from reference TRBV5-4 and TRBJ2-7, the complete variable domain reads ETGVTQSPTHLIKTRGQQVTLRCSSQSGHNTVSWYQQALGQGPQFIFQYYREEENGRGNFPPRFSGLQFPNYSSELNVNALELDDSALYLCASSVQGALSYEQYFGPGTRLTVT.

The J gene is TRBJ1-1, the V gene TRBV7-9; D is possibly TRBD1 (5 bases). Looked up from germline, CDR1 is SEHNR and CDR2 is FQNEAQ (reference sequence). This CDR3 has 15 amino acids. V lost 5 bases and J 1 base, leaving 14 bases between the germline ends. The CDR3 is CASSTPGLRNTEAFF. The CDR3 nucleotides read TGTGCCAGCAGCACACCGGGACTTCGGAACACTGAAGCTTTCTTT.

This clone was detected only a few times. The chain employs TRBV29-1 and TRBJ2-3; D perhaps matches TRBD2 (6 bases). This CDR3 is 15 amino acids long. Germline loops: CDR1 SQVTM, CDR2 ANQGSEA. The ends were cut back, 4 bases at V and 1 base at J, with 15 bases in the middle. CDR3 DNA: TGCAGCGTTGTGGGGGGACGGGAAGGCACAGATACGCAGTATTTT. It yields the protein CSVVGGREGTDTQYF.

There are a few counts of this clone. The chain is built from TRBV30 and TRBJ2-1; 13 bases align to TRBD2. The CDR3 loop spans 18 amino acids. J gave up 2 bases and V 3 bases, and 10 bases lay outside the gene matches. Germline lookup yields CDR1 GTSNPN and CDR2 SVGIG (reference sequence). As DNA, the CDR3 is TGTGCCTGGAGCTCCGGGACTAGCGGGATTAGGGCCTACAATGAGCAGTTCTTC. As protein: CAWSSGTSGIRAYNEQFF.

This clone was counted a few times. The CDR3 DNA is TGTGCCAGCAGCAAACGAACTAGCGGGCTGTACAATGAGCAGTTCTTC. This gives the protein CASSKRTSGLYNEQFF. This chain links TRBV21-1 with TRBJ2-1; the table's D call, TRBD2, has no DNA check behind it. TRBV21-1 is classified as a pseudogene. CDR3 length equals 16 residues.

This chain connects TRBV29-1 to TRBJ1-5; no clear D gene. This CDR3 comprises 14 residues. V lost 6 bases and J 1 base, leaving 13 bases between the germline ends. Germline lookup yields CDR1 SQVTM and CDR2 ANQGSEA. The CDR3 sequence: CSVKSGGSNQPQHF. The CDR3 DNA reads as TGCAGCGTCAAATCGGGAGGCAGCAATCAGCCCCAGCATTTT.

V is TRBV19 and J is TRBJ2-7, with 8 bases that match TRBD1. Trimming cost V 5 bases and J 2 bases; bases outside gene matches: 8. From germline, CDR1 is LNHDA and CDR2 SQIVND (reference sequence). The CDR3 extends over 15 amino acids. The chain's CDR3 is CASSRSTGATYEQYF. In nucleotides, the CDR3 is TGTGCCAGTAGTCGTTCGACAGGGGCGACCTACGAGCAGTACTTC.